This section outlines one T cell receptor (beta chain) sequence together with its context. The sample belongs to a study of blood T cell repertoires in COVID-19. Study as a whole: The cDNA or gDNA used as material had been derived from T cells, B-cell-depleted T cells, or PBMCs.

Assay: immunoSEQ multiplex PCR; the TCRdb copy retains only in-frame clones and omits some. Of more than 250,000 clones listed, approximately 91% are singletons. The CDR3 is 15 amino acids. Germline V gene lookup returns CDR1 SGHRS and CDR2 YFSETQ. The junction had 9 bases not matched to a gene; V was cut back by 3 bases and J by 5 bases. This sequence joins TRBV5-1 and TRBJ1-1; TRBD1 matches at 8 bases. The receptor comes from a human donor in a cohort sampled during active COVID-19. Sequences were obtained from peripheral blood. The CDR3, as DNA: TGCGCCAGCAGCTATACGACAGGGGAAGGGACTGAAGCTTTCTTT. This translates into CASSYTTGEGTEAFF.